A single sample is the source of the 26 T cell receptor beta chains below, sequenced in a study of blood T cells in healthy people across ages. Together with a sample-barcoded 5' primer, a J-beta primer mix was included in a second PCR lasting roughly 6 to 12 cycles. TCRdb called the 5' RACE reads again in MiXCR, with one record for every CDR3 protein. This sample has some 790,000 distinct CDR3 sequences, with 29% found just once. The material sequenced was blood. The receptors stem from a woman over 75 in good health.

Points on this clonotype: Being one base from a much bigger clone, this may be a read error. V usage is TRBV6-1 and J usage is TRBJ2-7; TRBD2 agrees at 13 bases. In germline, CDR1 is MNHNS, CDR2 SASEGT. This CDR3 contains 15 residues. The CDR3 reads CASSEGLAGSYGQYF. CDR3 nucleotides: TGTGCCAGCAGTGAGGGACTAGCGGGGTCCTACGGGCAGTACTTC.

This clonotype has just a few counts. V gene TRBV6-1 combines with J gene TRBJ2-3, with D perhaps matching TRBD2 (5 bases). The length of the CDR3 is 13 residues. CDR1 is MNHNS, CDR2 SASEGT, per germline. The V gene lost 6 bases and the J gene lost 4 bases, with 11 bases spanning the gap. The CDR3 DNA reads TGTGCCAGCAGGACTACGAAGGCAGATACGCAGTATTTT. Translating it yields CASRTTKADTQYF.

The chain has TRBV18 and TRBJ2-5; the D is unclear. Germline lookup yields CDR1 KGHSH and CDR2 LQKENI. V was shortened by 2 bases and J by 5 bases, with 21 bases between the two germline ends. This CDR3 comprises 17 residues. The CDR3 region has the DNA TGTGCCAGCTCACCAGGTCGATATAGTCGTTCGTACGAGACCCAGTACTTC. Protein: CASSPGRYSRSYETQYF.

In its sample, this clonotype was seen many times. CDR3 sequence: CASSLARANTEAFF. Written as DNA, the CDR3 is TGTGCCAGCAGCTTAGCGAGGGCGAACACTGAAGCTTTCTTT. The rearrangement links TRBV7-2 to TRBJ1-1; unclear D gene. The CDR3 runs 14 residues. Deletions cut 0 bases from V and 1 base from J, with 6 bases between. Looked up from germline, CDR1 is SGHTA and CDR2 is FQGNSA. The full variable domain, in which reference TRBV7-2 and TRBJ1-1 provide the parts outside the CDR3, is GAGVSQSPSNKVTEKGKDVELRCDPISGHTALYWYRQSLGQGLEFLIYFQGNSAPDKSGLPSDRFSAERTGGSVSTLTIQRTQQEDSAVYLCASSLARANTEAFFGQGTRLTVV.

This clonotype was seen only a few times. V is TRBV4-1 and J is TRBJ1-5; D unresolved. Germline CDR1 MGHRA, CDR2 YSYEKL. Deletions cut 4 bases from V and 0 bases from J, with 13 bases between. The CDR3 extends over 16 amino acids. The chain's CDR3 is CASSPQGSFSNQPQHF. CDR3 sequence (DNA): TGCGCCAGCAGCCCGCAAGGGAGTTTTAGCAATCAGCCCCAGCATTTT.

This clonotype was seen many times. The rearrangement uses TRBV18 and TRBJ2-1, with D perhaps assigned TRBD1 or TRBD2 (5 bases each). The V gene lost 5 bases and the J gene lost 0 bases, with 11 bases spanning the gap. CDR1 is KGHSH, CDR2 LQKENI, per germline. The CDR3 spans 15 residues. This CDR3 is CASSSAGSSYNEQFF. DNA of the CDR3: TGTGCCAGCTCATCTGCAGGGAGCTCCTACAATGAGCAGTTCTTC.

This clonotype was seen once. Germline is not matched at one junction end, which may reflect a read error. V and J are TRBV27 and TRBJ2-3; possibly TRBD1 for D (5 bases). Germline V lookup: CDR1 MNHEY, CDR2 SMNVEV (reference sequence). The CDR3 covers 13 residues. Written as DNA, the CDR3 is TGTGTCAGCAGGAAGATCAGCACAGGTACGCAGTATTTT. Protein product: CVSRKISTGTQYF.

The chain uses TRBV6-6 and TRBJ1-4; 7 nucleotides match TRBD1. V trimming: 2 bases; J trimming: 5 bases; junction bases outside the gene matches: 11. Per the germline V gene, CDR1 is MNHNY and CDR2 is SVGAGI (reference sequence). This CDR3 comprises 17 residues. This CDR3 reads CASSYGDRDPSNEKLFF. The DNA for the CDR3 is TGTGCCAGCAGTTACGGAGACAGGGATCCTTCAAATGAAAAACTGTTTTTT.

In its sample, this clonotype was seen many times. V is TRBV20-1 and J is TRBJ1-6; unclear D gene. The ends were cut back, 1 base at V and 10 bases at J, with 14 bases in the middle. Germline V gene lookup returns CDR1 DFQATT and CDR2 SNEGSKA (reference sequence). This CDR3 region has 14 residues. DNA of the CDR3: TGCAGTGCTAGAGTAGGGCATCTAGGATCACCCCTCCACTTT. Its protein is CSARVGHLGSPLHF.

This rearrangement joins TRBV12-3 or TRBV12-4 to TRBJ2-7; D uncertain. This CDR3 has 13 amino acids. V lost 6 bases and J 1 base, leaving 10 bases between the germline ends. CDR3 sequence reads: CASRPTISYEQYF. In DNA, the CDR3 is TGTGCCAGCAGGCCTACGATATCCTACGAGCAGTACTTC.

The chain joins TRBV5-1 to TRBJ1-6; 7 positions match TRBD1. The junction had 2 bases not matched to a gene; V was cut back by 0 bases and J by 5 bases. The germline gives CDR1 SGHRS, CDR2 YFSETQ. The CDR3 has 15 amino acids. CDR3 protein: CASSLEGADNSPLHF. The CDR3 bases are TGCGCCAGCAGCTTGGAGGGGGCGGATAATTCACCCCTCCACTTT.

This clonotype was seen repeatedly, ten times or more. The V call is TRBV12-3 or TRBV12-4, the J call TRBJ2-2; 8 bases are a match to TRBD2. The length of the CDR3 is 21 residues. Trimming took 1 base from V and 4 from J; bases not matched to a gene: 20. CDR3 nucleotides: TGTGCCAGCAGTTTAGTCCCACGGTGGCCGACGGGGGGGCCTAGCACCGGGGAGCTGTTTTTT. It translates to CASSLVPRWPTGGPSTGELFF.

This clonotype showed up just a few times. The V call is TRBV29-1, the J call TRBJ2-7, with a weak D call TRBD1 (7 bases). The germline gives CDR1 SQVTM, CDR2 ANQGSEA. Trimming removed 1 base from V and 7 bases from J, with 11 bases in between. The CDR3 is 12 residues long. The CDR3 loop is CSVEVRGREQYF. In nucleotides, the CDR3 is TGCAGCGTTGAAGTCAGGGGGAGGGAGCAGTACTTC.

The CDR3 spells CASKREVTEAFF. The CDR3, as DNA: TGTGCCAGCAAGAGGGAAGTCACTGAAGCTTTCTTT. This sequence joins TRBV28 and TRBJ1-1; D unresolved. The germline V and J ends were trimmed by 7 bases and 4 bases, with 10 bases remaining between them. This CDR3 comprises 12 residues. CDR1 is MDHEN, CDR2 SYDVKM, per germline.

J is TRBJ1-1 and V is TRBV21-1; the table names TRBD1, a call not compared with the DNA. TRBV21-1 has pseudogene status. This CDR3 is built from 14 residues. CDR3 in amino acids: CASNTGSEGTEAFF. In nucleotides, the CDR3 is TGTGCCAGCAATACAGGATCCGAGGGGACTGAAGCTTTCTTT.

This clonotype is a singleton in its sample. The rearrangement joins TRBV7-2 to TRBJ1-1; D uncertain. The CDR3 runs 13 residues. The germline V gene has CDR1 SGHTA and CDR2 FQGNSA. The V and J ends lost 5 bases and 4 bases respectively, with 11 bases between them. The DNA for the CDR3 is TGTGCCAGCAGCCCATACAAGCTCACTGAAGCTTTCTTT. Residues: CASSPYKLTEAFF.

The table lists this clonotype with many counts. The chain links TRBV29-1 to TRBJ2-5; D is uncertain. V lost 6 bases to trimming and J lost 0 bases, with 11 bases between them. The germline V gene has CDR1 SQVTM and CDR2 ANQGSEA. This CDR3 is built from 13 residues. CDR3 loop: CSVERRDQETQYF. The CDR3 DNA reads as TGCAGCGTAGAACGACGAGACCAAGAGACCCAGTACTTC.

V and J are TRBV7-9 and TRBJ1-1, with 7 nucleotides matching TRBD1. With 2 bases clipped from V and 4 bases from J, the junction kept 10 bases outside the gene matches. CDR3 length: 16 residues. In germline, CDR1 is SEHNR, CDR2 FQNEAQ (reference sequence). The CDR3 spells CASSLPLTGFSTEAFF. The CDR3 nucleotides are TGTGCCAGCAGCTTACCATTGACAGGGTTTAGCACTGAAGCTTTCTTT.

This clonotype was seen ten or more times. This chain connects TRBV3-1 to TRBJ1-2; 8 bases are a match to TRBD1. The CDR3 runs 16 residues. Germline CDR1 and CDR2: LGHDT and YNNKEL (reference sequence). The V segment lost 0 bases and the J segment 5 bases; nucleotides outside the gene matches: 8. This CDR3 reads CASSQDLQGAGYGYTF. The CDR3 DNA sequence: TGTGCCAGCAGCCAAGATCTGCAGGGGGCAGGATATGGCTACACCTTC.

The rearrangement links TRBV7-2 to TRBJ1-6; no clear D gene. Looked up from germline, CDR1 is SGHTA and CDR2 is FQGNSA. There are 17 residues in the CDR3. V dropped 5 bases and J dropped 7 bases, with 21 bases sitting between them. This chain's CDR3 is CASSIESFGTGNSPLHF. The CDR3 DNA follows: TGTGCCAGCAGCATAGAATCCTTTGGCACGGGCAATTCACCCCTCCACTTT.

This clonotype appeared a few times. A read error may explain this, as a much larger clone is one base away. CDR3 in DNA: TGTGCCAGCACCCCACAGGGGGCTGTTAACTATGGCTACACCTTC. This sequence encodes CASTPQGAVNYGYTF. The chain has TRBV12-3 or TRBV12-4 and TRBJ1-2, with 9 bases lining up with TRBD1. With 7 bases clipped from V and 1 base from J, the junction kept 7 bases outside the gene matches. The CDR3 spans 15 residues.

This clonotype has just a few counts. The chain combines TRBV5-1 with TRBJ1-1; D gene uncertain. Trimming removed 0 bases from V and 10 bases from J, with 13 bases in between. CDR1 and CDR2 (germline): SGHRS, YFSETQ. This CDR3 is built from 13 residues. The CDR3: CASSLEGEVGAFF. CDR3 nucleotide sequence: TGCGCCAGCAGCTTGGAGGGTGAGGTGGGAGCTTTCTTT.

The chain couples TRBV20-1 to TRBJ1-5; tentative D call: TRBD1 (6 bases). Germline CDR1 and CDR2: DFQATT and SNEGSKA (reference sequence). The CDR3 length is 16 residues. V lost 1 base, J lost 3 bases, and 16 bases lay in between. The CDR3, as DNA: TGCAGTGCTAGAGGGACAGTGTTAGGCCCCAATCAGCCCCAGCATTTT. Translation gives CSARGTVLGPNQPQHF.

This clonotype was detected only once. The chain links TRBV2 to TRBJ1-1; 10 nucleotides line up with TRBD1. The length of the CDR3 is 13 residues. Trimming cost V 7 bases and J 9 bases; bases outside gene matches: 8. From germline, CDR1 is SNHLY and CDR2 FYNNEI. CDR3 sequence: CASTRQGAVKAFF. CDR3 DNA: TGTGCCAGCACCAGACAGGGGGCGGTGAAAGCTTTCTTT.

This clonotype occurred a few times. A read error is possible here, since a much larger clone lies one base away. This CDR3 is CSAREAGDTQYF. CDR3 sequence (DNA): TGCAGTGCTAGGGAAGCCGGAGATACGCAGTATTTT. The chain combines TRBV20-1 with TRBJ2-3; D not certain. In germline, CDR1 is DFQATT, CDR2 SNEGSKA (reference sequence). V lost 3 bases to trimming and J lost 5 bases, with 9 bases between them. The length of the CDR3 is 12 residues.

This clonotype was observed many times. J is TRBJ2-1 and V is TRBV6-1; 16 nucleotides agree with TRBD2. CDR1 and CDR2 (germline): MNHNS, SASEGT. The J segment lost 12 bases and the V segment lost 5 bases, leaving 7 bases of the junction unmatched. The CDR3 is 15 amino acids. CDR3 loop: CASSRGTSGGVVQFF. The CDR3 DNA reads TGTGCCAGCAGTCGAGGGACTAGCGGGGGGGTAGTGCAGTTCTTC.